The next 15 T cell receptor beta chains were all read from a single sample in a study of cytomegalovirus exposure and HLA in healthy donors. The PCR was carried out with 60 Vbeta primers and 13 Jbeta primers. The repertoire was sequenced with immunoSEQ multiplex PCR; TCRdb's copy has only in-frame clones and lacks some. The specimen's table records around 100,000 clones. The sequenced sample was PBMCs. These TCRs come from a man younger than 40 in good health and CMV-seronegative.

This chain links TRBV18 with TRBJ1-3, with 7 bases identical to TRBD1. Looked up from germline, CDR1 is KGHSH and CDR2 is LQKENI. J gave up 0 bases and V 3 bases, and 2 bases lay outside the gene matches. This CDR3 has 15 residues. Here the CDR3 DNA reads TGTGCCAGCTCACCGGGACAGACCTCTGGAAACACCATATATTTT. Amino acids: CASSPGQTSGNTIYF.

The chain links TRBV5-1 to TRBJ1-1; D perhaps matches TRBD1 (5 bases). CDR3 length: 14 residues. The ends were cut back, 0 bases at V and 4 bases at J, with 10 bases in the middle. Germline CDR1 is SGHRS and CDR2 is YFSETQ. The CDR3 sequence: CASSLVSGSTEAFF. The CDR3 DNA sequence: TGCGCCAGCAGCTTGGTTTCAGGGTCCACTGAAGCTTTCTTT.

Concerning this clone: Other DNA sequences in this sample translate to the same CDR3. This chain joins TRBV5-1 and TRBJ2-3; no clear D gene. Looked up from germline, CDR1 is SGHRS and CDR2 is YFSETQ. Trimming took 3 bases from V and 1 from J, leaving 6 bases between them. The CDR3 is 13 amino acids. The CDR3 region has the DNA TGCGCCAGCAGCTCAGGCGGCACAGATACGCAGTATTTT. Translating it yields CASSSGGTDTQYF.

This rearrangement joins TRBV5-1 to TRBJ2-1; 12 nucleotides line up with TRBD2. The length of the CDR3 is 15 residues. Germline V lookup: CDR1 SGHRS, CDR2 YFSETQ. The J segment lost 10 bases and the V segment lost 4 bases, leaving 9 bases of the junction unmatched. The CDR3 sequence is CASSGASGGASEQFF. In nucleotides, the CDR3 is TGCGCCAGCAGCGGAGCTAGCGGGGGGGCCAGCGAGCAGTTCTTC.

CDR3 protein: CASSLRQGSNYGYTF. In nucleotides, the CDR3 is TGTGCCAGCAGTCTCCGACAGGGGTCAAACTATGGCTACACCTTC. The chain recombines TRBV2 with TRBJ1-2; 8 bases fit TRBD1. V shed 5 bases, J shed 2 bases, and the junction held 7 bases outside the gene matches. The CDR3 is 15 amino acids. From germline, CDR1 is SNHLY and CDR2 FYNNEI.

This chain joins TRBV4-2 and TRBJ2-7, with 8 bases matching TRBD1. The CDR3 consists of 15 residues. The V gene end was trimmed by 0 bases and the J gene end by 5 bases; junction bases not matched to a gene: 6. Germline CDR1 reads LGHNA; CDR2 reads YNFKEQ. The CDR3 bases are TGTGCCAGCAGCCAAGATCGGGACAGGTTCAACGAGCAGTACTTC. This encodes CASSQDRDRFNEQYF.

Comment on this clone: Other DNA sequences in the same sample also yield this CDR3. The chain has TRBV5-1 and TRBJ2-5; 8 nucleotides line up with TRBD1. The J call may be mistaken, given a closer DNA end match to TRBJ2-7. There are 14 residues in the CDR3. Germline lookup yields CDR1 SGHRS and CDR2 YFSETQ. CDR3 nucleotide sequence: TGCGCCAGCAGCTTGGGACAGGGGAATTACGAGCAGTACTTC. The encoded protein is CASSLGQGNYEQYF.

The gene calls are TRBV2 and TRBJ1-2; D might be TRBD1 (5 bases). The germline V and J ends were trimmed by 7 bases and 9 bases, with 15 bases remaining between them. CDR1 and CDR2 from the germline V gene are SNHLY and FYNNEI. The CDR3 extends over 12 amino acids. CDR3 DNA: TGTGCCAGCAATGATGGGGAGGACAGCTACACCTTC. The encoded protein is CASNDGEDSYTF.

This rearrangement joins TRBV2 to TRBJ2-5, with D possibly being TRBD2 (7 bases). Germline V CDR1 and CDR2: SNHLY, FYNNEI. V was cut by 1 base and J by 5 bases, with 14 bases left in between. The CDR3 loop spans 15 amino acids. CDR3 sequence: CASSEGGGIEETQYF. As DNA, the CDR3 is TGTGCCAGCAGTGAAGGGGGGGGCATAGAGGAGACCCAGTACTTC.

The chain links TRBV4-2 to TRBJ1-2; maybe TRBD1 (5 bases). From germline, CDR1 is LGHNA and CDR2 YNFKEQ. There are 15 residues in the CDR3. Trimming stripped 0 bases from V and 5 bases from J, with 13 bases between. The CDR3 DNA reads TGTGCCAGCAGCCAAGATCTTACAGGATTATATGGCTACACCTTC. This codes for CASSQDLTGLYGYTF.

The chain employs TRBV29-1 and TRBJ2-5; D remains ambiguous. Matching the DNA end better, TRBJ2-7 makes the J call doubtful. Germline lookup yields CDR1 SQVTM and CDR2 ANQGSEA. The CDR3 sequence is 13 residues long. Written as DNA, the CDR3 is TGCAGCGCCGTAGACTGGAGATCCTACGAGCAGTACTTC. Its protein is CSAVDWRSYEQYF.

The V call is TRBV2, the J call TRBJ2-2; TRBD1 matches 10 bases. Trimming took 6 bases from V and 4 from J; bases not matched to a gene: 8. Germline values: CDR1 SNHLY, CDR2 FYNNEI. The length of the CDR3 is 16 residues. This CDR3 reads CASSQGTGVSTGELFF. As DNA, the CDR3 is TGTGCCAGCAGCCAAGGGACAGGGGTGAGCACCGGGGAGCTGTTTTTT.

The CDR3 nucleotides read TGTGCCAGCAGCCAGAGACAGGTTATAGGGTCACCCCTCCACTTT. It translates to CASSQRQVIGSPLHF. This chain uses TRBV7-2 with TRBJ1-6, with D maybe TRBD1 (6 bases). V was shortened by 5 bases and J by 10 bases, with 18 bases between the two germline ends. The CDR3 has 15 residues. Germline CDR1 and CDR2: SGHTA and FQGNSA. The complete variable domain, with remaining parts taken from reference TRBV7-2 and TRBJ1-6, reads GAGVSQSPSNKVTEKGKDVELRCDPISGHTALYWYRQSLGQGLEFLIYFQGNSAPDKSGLPSDRFSAERTGGSVSTLTIQRTQQEDSAVYLCASSQRQVIGSPLHFGNGTRLTVT.

The gene calls are TRBV18 and TRBJ2-1; tentatively, D is TRBD2 (6 bases). This CDR3 is 15 amino acids long. V shed 6 bases and J shed 1 base, with 13 bases lying between them. Germline V lookup: CDR1 KGHSH, CDR2 LQKENI. The CDR3 sequence is CASSLISGSYNEQFF. The CDR3 DNA sequence: TGTGCCAGCTCTCTGATTAGCGGATCCTACAATGAGCAGTTCTTC. The whole variable domain, filled in from reference TRBV18 and TRBJ2-1, reads NAGVMQNPRHLVRRRGQEARLRCSPMKGHSHVYWYRQLPEEGLKFMVYLQKENIIDESGMPKERFSAEFPKEGPSILRIQQVVRGDSAAYFCASSLISGSYNEQFFGPGTRLTVL.

The gene calls are TRBV6-5 and TRBJ2-2; D may be TRBD1 (6 bases). Per the germline V gene, CDR1 is MNHEY and CDR2 is SVGAGI. The CDR3 extends over 14 amino acids. Trimming took off 10 bases at V and 4 bases at J, with 16 bases between the two ends. The DNA of the CDR3 is TGTGCCAACTCCCCTGGACAGTTCACCGGGGAGCTGTTTTTT. Its protein is CANSPGQFTGELFF.